Only a few counts were recorded for the clone carrying this T cell receptor (beta chain). Its antigen is unknown. Between the trimmed V and J ends, which lost 4 bases and 4 bases, there was a span of 14 bases. The germline V gene has CDR1 SNHLY and CDR2 FYNNEI. The CDR3 loop spans 14 amino acids. The data were taken from a study of human T cells and chemical hapten exposure. Study-wide results and caveats: With DPC sensitization, TCRs exceeding 1 in 1000 frequency showed no change. Compared to controls, expanded TCRs made significantly more large clusters of similar CDR3s. The immune response of these alopecia patients might not match healthy individuals'.

Per the original methods: Ranging from roughly 23,224 to 690,600, TCR counts per sample had a median value of approximately 99,000. TCRdb re-analysed the RACE reads in MiXCR, keeping a single row per CDR3 protein. TCRdb assigned the V and J calls; the authors' analysis was not used. The sample has roughly 120,000 distinct CDR3 sequences, roughly 12% seen once; the top ten hold roughly 1.5%. Time point of the sample: patch test 1, 2 weeks after DPC sensitization. Treatment meaning: therapeutic diphenylcyclopropenone sensitization with weekly scalp DPC. The chain combines TRBV2 with TRBJ2-7; either TRBD1 or TRBD2 may supply D (5 bases each). The sequences come from whole blood, collected in connection with sensitization to the hapten diphenylcyclopropenone (DPC). The sequence came from a woman aged 50 to 60 with alopecia areata. Some clones in this sample may be carry-over from other donors' samples. In DNA, the CDR3 is TGTGCCAGCAGTGGAGGGGAGACTGAGTACGAGCAGTACTTC. Translating it yields CASSGGETEYEQYF.